This is a list of T cell receptor beta chains from one sample in a study of relationships among human T cell subsets. TCRdb used MiXCR to reprocess the multiplex PCR reads, holding one entry per CDR3 protein. The sample lists about 15,000 distinct CDR3 sequences; around two thirds were seen once. Material for sequencing was total T cells sorted from blood. The receptor set was obtained from a man aged 35-49 years in good health. Each CDR3 is given with its conserved first and last residue. A D gene is named only where the DNA matches it firmly. The size entry is marked missing in some rows and otherwise reads once, few, many or a size class.

d_call	clone_size	v_call	cdr3_length	j_call	cdr3_nt	cdr3_aa
TRBD2	-	TRBV4-1	15	TRBJ2-5	TGCGCCAGCAGCCACCCGGGACTAGCGGAAGAGACCCAGTACTTC	CASSHPGLAEETQYF
-	-	TRBV11-2	12	TRBJ2-1	TGTGCCAGCCGCTTACCAGGTGGTGAGCAGTTCTTC	CASRLPGGEQFF
-	-	TRBV28	14	TRBJ2-7	TGTGCCAGCAGTTCTACGGGCCCACCTAACGAGCAGTACTTC	CASSSTGPPNEQYF
-	-	TRBV6-6	16	TRBJ2-1	TGTGCCAGCAGTTACGGGGCCCAGACAGTAACCAATGAGCAGTTCTTC	CASSYGAQTVTNEQFF
TRBD2	-	TRBV11-2	16	TRBJ2-5	TGTGCCAGCAGCTTTAGACTAGCGGGTTCTCGAGAGACCCAGTACTTC	CASSFRLAGSRETQYF
-	few	TRBV29-1	12	TRBJ2-1	TGCAGCGTCCCTACAGGGAACAATGAGCAGTTCTTC	CSVPTGNNEQFF
-	few	TRBV28	17	TRBJ2-1	TGTGCCAGCAGTTCGAACTTCGCGGAGACCACCTACAATGAGCAGTTCTTC	CASSSNFAETTYNEQFF
-	-	TRBV28	14	TRBJ1-5	TGTGCCAGCATCCTGCGGGGAAACAATCAGCCCCAGCATTTT	CASILRGNNQPQHF
-	few	TRBV30	13	TRBJ2-1	TGTGCCTGGGGGCGGCTGAGACAGGATGAGCAGTTCTTC	CAWGRLRQDEQFF
-	-	TRBV20-1	15	TRBJ2-1	TGCAGTGCTAGAGGCGGAGCGCGGGGAACGAGTGAGCAGTTCTTC	CSARGGARGTSEQFF
-	-	TRBV6-1	15	TRBJ1-5	TGTGCCAGCCGCCGAGGGACCGACATACATCAGCCCCAGCATTTT	CASRRGTDIHQPQHF
-	few	TRBV28	16	TRBJ2-6	TGTGCCAGCAGGCCGGGCCCGGAGGAAGGGGCCAACGTCCTGACTTTC	CASRPGPEEGANVLTF
-	few	TRBV12-3/TRBV12-4	15	TRBJ2-6	TGTGCCAGCATCGATACAGGGTCTGGGGCCAACGTCCTGACTTTC	CASIDTGSGANVLTF